The following is a T cell receptor beta chain sequence with its context. As yet, its antigen is unknown. Exclusion criteria comprised uncontrolled infection, other autoimmune disease, pregnancy or lactation. Around 10 ml fresh peripheral blood yielded the PBMCs. The CDR3 runs to 11 residues. V lost 7 bases and J lost 3, with 9 bases in between. Germline CDR1 reads SQVTM; CDR2 reads ANQGSEA. The data are from a study of T cells in Graves' hyperthyroidism and ophthalmopathy. At the level of the study: Peripheral blood draws took place at initial diagnosis, ahead of any treatment. Study-wide findings and caveats: A model using 13 V-J features told ophthalmopathy apart from stable hyperthyroidism.

RNA transcripts served as the template for amplifying TCR beta CDR3 regions. Using the HTBI primer set, a first-round RT-PCR was run on the TCR CDR3. Each CDR3 protein is one row after TCRdb ran MiXCR on the multiplex PCR reads. The sample lists around 350,000 distinct CDR3 sequences, 14% occurring once. The sequence derives from a woman aged 25 to 45 with Graves' ophthalmopathy. The chain carries TRBV29-1 and TRBJ1-1, with D unclear. Specimen: blood. CDR3 nucleotide sequence: TGCAGCGCCCAAAAGGACACTGAAGCTTTCTTT. It yields the protein CSAQKDTEAFF. Together with reference TRBV29-1 and TRBJ1-1, the CDR3 gives the full variable domain: SAVISQKPSRDICQRGTSLTIQCQVDSQVTMMFWYRQQPGQSLTLIATANQGSEATYESGFVIDKFPISRPNLTFSTLTVSNMSPEDSSIYLCSAQKDTEAFFGQGTRLTVV.